This T cell receptor (beta chain) was documented in a study of regulatory T cells in long-lasting Graves disease. The CDR3 sequence is 13 residues long. Per the germline V gene, CDR1 is MDHEN and CDR2 is SYDVKM. Noted time point: newly diagnosed GD, antithyroid drugs for less than 3 months. After RNA was extracted from PBMCs, the TCR library was made from it. Each patient gave approximately 8.8 milliliters of EDTA-anticoagulated peripheral blood. On this clonotype itself: The junction does not match germline at one end; this may be a read error.

iRepertoire HTBI primers and Arm-PCR of CDR3 regions built TCR beta libraries. TCRdb recomputed calls from the multiplex PCR reads with MiXCR, one row per CDR3 protein. The sample lists about 500,000 distinct CDR3 sequences, roughly 15% occurring once. The same specimen was also included in a second study, on T cells in Graves' hyperthyroidism and ophthalmopathy. Per that paper: The study based diagnoses on clinical symptoms, serum thyroxine and TRAb, thyroid ultrasound and orbital computed tomography. Median prediction lead before ophthalmopathy onset was around 6.9 months with the model.

This rearrangement joins TRBV28 to TRBJ1-5; tentatively, D is TRBD1 (6 bases). Specimen: peripheral blood mononuclear cells (PBMCs), collected at new diagnosis, from a patient treated with antithyroid drugs. The TCR was taken from a man in his forties or fifties with Graves disease. In nucleotides, the CDR3 is TGTGCCAGCAGTAAGGGGGGCAATCGGCCCCAGCATTTT. This sequence encodes CASSKGGNRPQHF.